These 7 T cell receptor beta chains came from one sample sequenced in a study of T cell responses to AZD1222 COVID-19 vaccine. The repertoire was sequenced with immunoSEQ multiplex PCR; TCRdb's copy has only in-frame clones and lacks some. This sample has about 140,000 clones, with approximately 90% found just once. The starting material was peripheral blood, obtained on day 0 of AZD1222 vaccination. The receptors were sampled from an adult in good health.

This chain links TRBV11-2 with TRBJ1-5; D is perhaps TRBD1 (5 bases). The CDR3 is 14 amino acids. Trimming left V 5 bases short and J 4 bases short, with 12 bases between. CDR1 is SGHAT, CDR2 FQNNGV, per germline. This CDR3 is CASSPTPGNQPQHF. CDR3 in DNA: TGTGCCAGCAGCCCCACGCCAGGGAATCAGCCCCAGCATTTT.

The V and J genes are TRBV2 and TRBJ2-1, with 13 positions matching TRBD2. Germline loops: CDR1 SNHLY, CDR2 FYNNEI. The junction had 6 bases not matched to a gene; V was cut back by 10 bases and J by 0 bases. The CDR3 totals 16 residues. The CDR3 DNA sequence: TGTGCCATCGGACTAGCGGGGGCTAGCTCCTACAATGAGCAGTTCTTC. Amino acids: CAIGLAGASSYNEQFF.

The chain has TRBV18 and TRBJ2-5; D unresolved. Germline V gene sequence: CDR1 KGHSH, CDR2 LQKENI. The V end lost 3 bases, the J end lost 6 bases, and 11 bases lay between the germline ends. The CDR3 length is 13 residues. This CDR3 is CASSPVSKQTQYF. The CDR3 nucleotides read TGTGCCAGCTCACCGGTGTCCAAACAGACCCAGTACTTC.

The CDR3 DNA follows: TGTGCCAGCAGCGAGGGAGGGGGGACACTAGAAAAACTGTTTTTT. It specifies CASSEGGGTLEKLFF. The rearrangement joins TRBV9 to TRBJ1-4; a possible D gene is TRBD1 (6 bases). The CDR3 has 15 residues. Between the trimmed V and J ends, which lost 3 bases and 8 bases, there was a span of 17 bases. The V gene's germline CDR1 is SGDLS and CDR2 YYNGEE.

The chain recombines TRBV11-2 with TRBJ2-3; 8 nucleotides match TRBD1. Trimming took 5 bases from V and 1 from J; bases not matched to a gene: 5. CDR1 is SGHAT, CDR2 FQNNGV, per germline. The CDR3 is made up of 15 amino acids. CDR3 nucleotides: TGTGCCAGCAGCAAGCAGGGGGCGCGCACAGATACGCAGTATTTT. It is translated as CASSKQGARTDTQYF.

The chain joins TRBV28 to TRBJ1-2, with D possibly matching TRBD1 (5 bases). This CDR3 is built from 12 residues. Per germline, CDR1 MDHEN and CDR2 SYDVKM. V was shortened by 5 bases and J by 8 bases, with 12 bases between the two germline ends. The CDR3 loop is CASSDSTRGYTF. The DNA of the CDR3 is TGTGCCAGCAGTGACAGCACTAGGGGCTACACCTTC.

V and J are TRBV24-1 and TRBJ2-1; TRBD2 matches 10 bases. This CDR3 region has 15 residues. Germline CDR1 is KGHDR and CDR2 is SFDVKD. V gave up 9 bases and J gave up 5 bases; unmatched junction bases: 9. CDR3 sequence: CATRPTSGKNNEQFF. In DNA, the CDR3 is TGTGCCACCCGTCCTACTAGCGGGAAAAACAATGAGCAGTTCTTC.